This TCR beta chain came from a study of cytomegalovirus exposure and HLA in healthy donors. 13 Jbeta primers and 60 Vbeta primers were used for the PCR. Sequenced by immunoSEQ multiplex PCR; TCRdb stores in-frame clones only, minus some. The sample carries 150,000 to 200,000 clones, roughly 77% recorded once. The CDR3 has 16 residues. The germline CDR1 and CDR2 sequences are KGHSH and LQKENI. Trimming at V came to 6 bases and at J to 6 bases, leaving 9 bases not matched to a gene. The sequenced sample was PBMCs. The TCR comes from a man in his fifties in good health and CMV-seropositive. The chain employs TRBV18 and TRBJ1-5; 12 bases align to TRBD1. The CDR3 DNA is TGTGCCAGCTCGGGCACAGGGACAGGGGGCGGTCAGCCCCAGCATTTT. It yields the protein CASSGTGTGGGQPQHF.